Listed below are T cell receptor beta chains from one sample, sequenced in a study of blood T cell repertoires in COVID-19. Libraries were prepared by immunoSEQ multiplex PCR; TCRdb keeps only in-frame clonotypes and omits some of them. The profile covers around 140,000 clones, with roughly four fifths appearing a single time and approximately 2.4% taken by the ten largest. The sequencing input was PBMCs or T cells enriched from blood (not recorded which). The receptors derive from a middle-aged man with acute COVID-19. Both conserved end residues are trimmed from each CDR3. D genes are given only for firm matches. Some rows mark clone size as missing; the rest say once, few, many or name a class of expanded clone.

v_gene: TRBV9
abundance: NA
d_gene: NA
j_gene: TRBJ2-1
CDR3aa: ASSVLDSINEQF

v_gene: TRBV5-5
abundance: NA
d_gene: TRBD1
j_gene: TRBJ2-7
CDR3aa: ASSQQGTGGYEQY

v_gene: TRBV2
abundance: NA
d_gene: NA
j_gene: TRBJ1-6
CDR3aa: ASSELSGGDNSPLH

v_gene: TRBV7-9
abundance: NA
d_gene: NA
j_gene: TRBJ1-1
CDR3aa: ASSLPIMNTEAF

v_gene: TRBV19
abundance: NA
d_gene: TRBD1
j_gene: TRBJ2-7
CDR3aa: ASSISQGANYEQY

v_gene: TRBV25-1
abundance: NA
d_gene: TRBD1
j_gene: TRBJ2-7
CDR3aa: ASSLFQGVSEQY

v_gene: TRBV19
abundance: NA
d_gene: NA
j_gene: TRBJ1-2
CDR3aa: ATRRGEDYGYT

v_gene: TRBV6-1
abundance: NA
d_gene: NA
j_gene: TRBJ1-3
CDR3aa: ASSEARIRPGNTIY

v_gene: TRBV29-1
abundance: NA
d_gene: TRBD1
j_gene: TRBJ2-5
CDR3aa: SGGQGRRPQY

v_gene: TRBV19
abundance: NA
d_gene: NA
j_gene: TRBJ2-2
CDR3aa: ASTTQVANTGELF

v_gene: TRBV27
abundance: NA
d_gene: NA
j_gene: TRBJ2-7
CDR3aa: ASSKNRGGSYEQY

v_gene: TRBV28
abundance: NA
d_gene: NA
j_gene: TRBJ2-2
CDR3aa: ASSLGQALQF

v_gene: TRBV7-8
abundance: NA
d_gene: NA
j_gene: TRBJ1-5
CDR3aa: ASSLRPGQPQH

v_gene: TRBV28
abundance: few
d_gene: NA
j_gene: TRBJ1-2
CDR3aa: ASSLAGTQSGYT

v_gene: TRBV5-1
abundance: NA
d_gene: NA
j_gene: TRBJ1-6
CDR3aa: ASSFGRALNSPLH

v_gene: TRBV6-5
abundance: NA
d_gene: NA
j_gene: TRBJ2-7
CDR3aa: ASSYSGAFHYEQY

v_gene: TRBV5-1
abundance: NA
d_gene: NA
j_gene: TRBJ2-7
CDR3aa: ASSPNPGSTSEQY

v_gene: TRBV28
abundance: NA
d_gene: TRBD1
j_gene: TRBJ1-2
CDR3aa: ASSTGGYGYT

v_gene: TRBV5-1
abundance: NA
d_gene: NA
j_gene: TRBJ1-2
CDR3aa: ASRGTVGGYGYT

v_gene: TRBV9
abundance: NA
d_gene: TRBD1
j_gene: TRBJ2-3
CDR3aa: ASSVGTGKPPQADTQY

v_gene: TRBV19
abundance: NA
d_gene: TRBD2
j_gene: TRBJ2-3
CDR3aa: ASRGLAASTDTQY

v_gene: TRBV21-1
abundance: NA
d_gene: NA
j_gene: TRBJ1-3
CDR3aa: ASSSQPGGVGNTIY

v_gene: TRBV2
abundance: few
d_gene: NA
j_gene: TRBJ1-4
CDR3aa: ASSELRGNEKLF

v_gene: TRBV3-1/TRBV3-2
abundance: NA
d_gene: NA
j_gene: TRBJ2-3
CDR3aa: ASSQEGADTQY

v_gene: TRBV29-1
abundance: NA
d_gene: TRBD2
j_gene: TRBJ2-1
CDR3aa: SVEDHTVSSGVDNEQF

v_gene: TRBV19
abundance: NA
d_gene: NA
j_gene: TRBJ1-1
CDR3aa: ASSIDGDNVKAF

v_gene: TRBV2
abundance: NA
d_gene: NA
j_gene: TRBJ1-2
CDR3aa: ASTLGGLYGYT

v_gene: TRBV19
abundance: NA
d_gene: NA
j_gene: TRBJ2-3
CDR3aa: ASSIDGGFVADTQY

v_gene: TRBV5-1
abundance: NA
d_gene: TRBD2
j_gene: TRBJ2-1
CDR3aa: ASSDSGYLYNEQF

v_gene: TRBV18
abundance: NA
d_gene: TRBD1
j_gene: TRBJ1-1
CDR3aa: ASSPGGSNTEAF

v_gene: TRBV11-2
abundance: NA
d_gene: NA
j_gene: TRBJ2-7
CDR3aa: ASSVPGGNSYEQY

v_gene: TRBV7-2
abundance: few
d_gene: TRBD1
j_gene: TRBJ1-5
CDR3aa: ASSSGQGLIGQPQH

v_gene: TRBV18
abundance: NA
d_gene: NA
j_gene: TRBJ2-7
CDR3aa: ASSPGANSYEQY

v_gene: TRBV18
abundance: NA
d_gene: NA
j_gene: TRBJ2-2
CDR3aa: ASSPTPNTGELF

v_gene: TRBV6-4
abundance: NA
d_gene: NA
j_gene: TRBJ1-1
CDR3aa: AILWGGWDTEAF

v_gene: TRBV2
abundance: once
d_gene: TRBD1
j_gene: TRBJ2-7
CDR3aa: ASSRDSYYEQY

v_gene: TRBV5-1
abundance: once
d_gene: TRBD1
j_gene: TRBJ1-2
CDR3aa: ASSSGTGGYT

v_gene: TRBV28
abundance: NA
d_gene: NA
j_gene: TRBJ1-1
CDR3aa: ASSLLGFRAF

v_gene: TRBV3-1/TRBV3-2
abundance: NA
d_gene: NA
j_gene: TRBJ2-3
CDR3aa: ASSPFLADTQY

v_gene: TRBV6-2/TRBV6-3
abundance: NA
d_gene: NA
j_gene: TRBJ2-3
CDR3aa: ASSYLSGANTQY

v_gene: TRBV7-2
abundance: NA
d_gene: TRBD1
j_gene: TRBJ2-7
CDR3aa: ASSRLGQTYEQY

v_gene: TRBV28
abundance: NA
d_gene: TRBD1
j_gene: TRBJ2-7
CDR3aa: ASSPPGTGNYEQY

v_gene: TRBV4-2
abundance: NA
d_gene: TRBD1
j_gene: TRBJ1-1
CDR3aa: ASSHGQGKTEAF

v_gene: TRBV7-2
abundance: once
d_gene: TRBD1
j_gene: TRBJ2-2
CDR3aa: ASSSPDRGRWTGELF

v_gene: TRBV5-6
abundance: once
d_gene: TRBD1
j_gene: TRBJ1-5
CDR3aa: ASSLEGTGQPQH

v_gene: TRBV6-5
abundance: NA
d_gene: NA
j_gene: TRBJ2-3
CDR3aa: ASSYGADSSTDTQY

v_gene: TRBV3-1/TRBV3-2
abundance: NA
d_gene: NA
j_gene: TRBJ1-1
CDR3aa: ASSKSPGQNTEAF

v_gene: TRBV27
abundance: NA
d_gene: TRBD1
j_gene: TRBJ1-6
CDR3aa: ASSTGQGYNSPLH